This TCR beta chain was retrieved from a study of shared clonotypes between healthy human individuals. Regarding the study as a whole: What naive subsets generally showed was a larger estimated richness than memory subsets showed.

As to this clone: Antigen specificity is unknown.

Donors comprised healthy HIV-negative adults lacking recent acute infections or vaccinations. Researchers divided each subset's genomic DNA evenly across several immunoSEQ plates. Some clones are missing from TCRdb's copy, which holds only in-frame ones; the method was immunoSEQ multiplex PCR. The table lists roughly 2.4 million clones, approximately 95% of them singletons, with 0.13% in the top ten. The TCR originated in a man between 18 and 29 years old in good health. The sample taken for sequencing was naive CD4+ T cells sorted from blood. Subset of the sample: CD45RA+ positively selected.

CDR3: CASSLHADFMVDTQYF. The CDR3 DNA sequence: TGTGCCAGCAGCTTACATGCTGATTTTATGGTAGATACGCAGTATTTT. The chain couples TRBV7-2 to TRBJ2-3; no clear D gene. This CDR3 has 16 amino acids. The V gene's germline CDR1 is SGHTA and CDR2 FQGNSA. The germline V and J ends were trimmed by 2 bases and 5 bases, with 17 bases remaining between them.